The 17 T cell receptor beta chains in this list originate from one sample, sequenced in a study of blood T cells in healthy people across ages. With a J-beta primer mix and a sample-barcoded 5' primer, a second PCR ran about 7 to 12 cycles. TCRdb used MiXCR to reprocess the 5' RACE reads, holding one entry per CDR3 protein. This table holds 600,000 to 800,000 distinct CDR3 sequences, around 20% found once. Input material: blood. These receptors were collected from a man between 65 and 85 years old in good health.

About this clonotype: At one end, the junction sequence differs from germline, possibly due to a read error. J is TRBJ2-1 and V is TRBV19; D uncertain. Per germline, CDR1 LNHDA and CDR2 SQIVND (reference sequence). This CDR3 has 15 amino acids. Here the CDR3 reads CASSEEQASYNGQFF. The CDR3 coding sequence is TGTGCCAGTAGCGAAGAGCAGGCCTCCTACAATGGGCAGTTCTTC.

This chain connects TRBV2 to TRBJ2-5, with a weak D call TRBD2 (6 bases). The J call may be in error: the DNA end matches TRBJ2-7 better. The CDR3 spans 14 residues. The V gene's germline CDR1 is SNHLY and CDR2 FYNNEI. CDR3 residues: CASSEGQGGFEQYF. The CDR3 DNA reads TGTGCCAGCAGTGAAGGGCAGGGAGGTTTCGAGCAGTACTTC.

This clonotype was seen a few times. The V call is TRBV3-1, the J call TRBJ2-1; D not certain. CDR3 length equals 11 residues. Germline V gene sequence: CDR1 LGHDT, CDR2 YNNKEL (reference sequence). The V end was cut by 0 bases, the J end by 10 bases, with 4 bases between. The CDR3 nucleotides are TGTGCCAGCAGCCAAGATTCCGAGCAGTTCTTC. It encodes CASSQDSEQFF.

This clonotype was seen a handful of times. The V call is TRBV18, the J call TRBJ2-5, with a possible D match to TRBD1 (6 bases). The CDR3 is made up of 14 amino acids. With 4 bases removed from V and 4 bases from J, the gap between germline ends came to 13 bases. The germline V gene encodes CDR1 KGHSH and CDR2 LQKENI. The CDR3 region has the DNA TGTGCCAGCTCACGGACGGGACAAGGAGAGACCCAGTACTTC. Protein product: CASSRTGQGETQYF.

The chain joins TRBV5-1 to TRBJ2-1; 12 nucleotides align to TRBD2. Germline assignment: CDR1 SGHRS and CDR2 YFSETQ. The CDR3 has 17 residues. V was pared by 0 bases and J by 2 bases, with 3 bases of the junction left unmatched. This CDR3 is CASSLGPSGRAYNEQFF. In nucleotides, the CDR3 is TGCGCCAGCAGCTTGGGGCCTAGCGGGAGGGCCTACAATGAGCAGTTCTTC.

The rearrangement uses TRBV7-3 and TRBJ2-5; 9 nucleotides align to TRBD2. The DNA end is a closer match to TRBJ2-1, so the J assignment may be wrong. This CDR3 is built from 18 residues. Germline V gives CDR1 SGHTA, CDR2 FQGTGA. The CDR3 spells CASSLTVASGKFGNEQFF. The DNA of the CDR3 is TGTGCCAGCAGCTTAACGGTGGCTAGCGGGAAATTTGGAAATGAGCAGTTCTTC.

V is TRBV7-2 and J is TRBJ2-1; D ambiguous. Deletions cut 3 bases from V and 6 bases from J, with 9 bases between. CDR3 length: 13 residues. Looked up from germline, CDR1 is SGHTA and CDR2 is FQGNSA. CDR3 loop: CASSFLWGNEQFF. The CDR3 region has the DNA TGTGCCAGCAGCTTCCTTTGGGGCAATGAGCAGTTCTTC.

J is TRBJ1-6 and V is TRBV4-3; 7 bases match TRBD1. Trimming took 2 bases from V and 6 from J; bases not matched to a gene: 10. Germline CDR1 LGHNA, CDR2 YSLEER. CDR3 length: 17 amino acids. The CDR3 region has the DNA TGCGCCAGCAGCCAACCAGACAGGGACAAATTTAATTCACCCCTCCACTTT. It codes for CASSQPDRDKFNSPLHF.

V usage is TRBV5-1 and J usage is TRBJ1-1; TRBD1 aligns across 7 bases. V lost 4 bases to trimming and J lost 3 bases; unmatched junction nucleotides: 9. The CDR3 has 15 amino acids. Germline CDR1 and CDR2: SGHRS and YFSETQ. The chain's CDR3 is CASSTTGTAYTEAFF. CDR3 coding DNA: TGCGCCAGCAGCACAACCGGGACAGCCTACACTGAAGCTTTCTTT.

In its sample, this clonotype was seen a few times. V and J are TRBV5-6 and TRBJ2-7, with a tentative D call TRBD2 (7 bases). CDR1 and CDR2 from the germline V gene are SGHDT and YYEEEE. Trimming removed 0 bases from V and 4 bases from J, with 14 bases in between. The length of the CDR3 is 15 residues. This chain's CDR3 is CASSLVVRGGYEQYF. CDR3 nucleotides: TGTGCCAGCAGCTTGGTAGTCAGGGGAGGGTACGAGCAGTACTTC.

This clonotype was detected only a few times. V gene TRBV24-1 combines with J gene TRBJ2-7; TRBD2 aligns across 14 bases. Germline CDR1 KGHDR, CDR2 SFDVKD. The V gene end was trimmed by 4 bases and the J gene end by 6 bases; junction bases not matched to a gene: 4. The CDR3 is 15 residues long. Here the CDR3 reads CATSDSGLAGVEQYF. The CDR3 coding sequence is TGTGCCACCAGTGACTCGGGACTAGCGGGAGTCGAGCAGTACTTC.

The rearrangement joins TRBV2 to TRBJ1-3; 9 bases line up with TRBD1. This CDR3 spans 15 amino acids. V shed 4 bases, J shed 2 bases, and the junction held 3 bases outside the gene matches. Germline assignment: CDR1 SNHLY and CDR2 FYNNEI. The CDR3 protein is CASSVNRGPGNTIYF. DNA of the CDR3: TGTGCCAGCAGTGTAAACAGGGGGCCTGGAAACACCATATATTTT.

This clonotype was observed a handful of times. J is TRBJ2-1 and V is TRBV7-3, with 14 bases aligning to TRBD2. V shed 5 bases and J 9 bases; nucleotides not matched to a gene: 9. This CDR3 has 16 amino acids. Germline V gives CDR1 SGHTA, CDR2 FQGTGA. In DNA, the CDR3 is TGTGCCAGCAGCGACAAACGGGGACTAGCGGGGGTTGAGCAGTTCTTC. Amino acids: CASSDKRGLAGVEQFF.

This clonotype turned up a few times. The chain recombines TRBV6-1 with TRBJ2-2; D gene unclear. CDR3 length: 14 residues. V gave up 6 bases and J gave up 0 bases, with 8 bases separating them. In germline, CDR1 is MNHNS, CDR2 SASEGT. Here the CDR3 DNA reads TGTGCCAGCAGGTTGACGGCGAACACCGGGGAGCTGTTTTTT. This gives the protein CASRLTANTGELFF.

Only a few counts were recorded for this clonotype. The chain joins TRBV5-1 to TRBJ2-5; D might be TRBD1 (5 bases). The J call may not be correct, given that the DNA end is closer to TRBJ2-1. The CDR3 runs 14 residues. Germline CDR1 reads SGHRS; CDR2 reads YFSETQ. The CDR3 sequence is CAGFNTGPNNEQFF. For the CDR3, the DNA is TGCGCCGGCTTTAACACAGGACCTAACAATGAGCAGTTCTTC.

This clonotype came up a few times. The chain is built from TRBV25-1 and TRBJ2-3; TRBD1 agrees at 7 bases. With 6 bases clipped from V and 4 bases from J, the junction kept 4 bases outside the gene matches. CDR3 length: 13 residues. Germline values: CDR1 MGHDK, CDR2 SYGVNS. The CDR3 region has the DNA TGTGCCAGCAGCCCGGGACAGCCAGATACGCAGTATTTT. This gives the protein CASSPGQPDTQYF.

The chain recombines TRBV6-6 with TRBJ2-7; unclear D gene. The CDR3 length is 12 residues. The V and J ends lost 2 bases and 5 bases respectively, with 7 bases between them. CDR1 MNHNY and CDR2 SVGAGI come from the germline V gene (reference sequence). CDR3 region: CASSYSKDEQYF. As DNA, the CDR3 is TGTGCCAGCAGTTACAGTAAGGACGAGCAGTACTTC.